Below, 3 T cell receptor beta chains from the same sample are listed, as sequenced in a study of regulatory T cells in long-lasting Graves disease. Investigators prepared the TCR beta libraries by applying iRepertoire HTBI primers and Arm-PCR of CDR3 regions. One entry per CDR3 protein, called by TCRdb with MiXCR from the multiplex PCR reads. The sample yields about 450,000 distinct CDR3 sequences, approximately 14% seen once. The time point here: newly diagnosed GD, antithyroid drugs for less than 3 months. The authors made the TCR library using RNA they extracted from PBMCs. The sample was also reused in another study, on T cells in Graves' hyperthyroidism and ophthalmopathy.

This material consisted of peripheral blood mononuclear cells (PBMCs), taken at new diagnosis, from a patient treated with antithyroid drugs. These receptors were obtained from a woman in her forties or fifties with Graves disease.

A word on this clonotype: A single base separates this from a much larger clone, so it may be a read error. The chain uses TRBV5-6 and TRBJ2-2; D is perhaps TRBD1 (6 bases). This CDR3 comprises 16 residues. CDR1 and CDR2 (germline): SGHDT, YYEEEE. CDR3 sequence reads: CASSLLAEGGTGEMFF. The CDR3 DNA reads as TGTGCCAGCAGCTTGTTAGCAGAAGGGGGTACCGGGGAGATGTTTTTT.

This clonotype was counted at least ten times. V gene TRBV28 combines with J gene TRBJ2-3; TRBD2 agrees at 10 bases. There are 17 residues in the CDR3. CDR1 MDHEN and CDR2 SYDVKM come from the germline V gene. V dropped 5 bases and J dropped 4; count of bases not matched to a gene: 12. CDR3 sequence reads: CASSTPLAGGWSDTQYF. DNA for the CDR3: TGTGCCAGCAGTACCCCCTTAGCGGGAGGCTGGTCAGATACGCAGTATTTT.

Many counts were recorded for this clonotype. V gene TRBV28 combines with J gene TRBJ2-7; D remains unclear. The V gene's germline CDR1 is MDHEN and CDR2 SYDVKM. The CDR3 is made up of 12 amino acids. The V end lost 7 bases, the J end lost 3 bases, and 10 bases lay between the germline ends. The CDR3 DNA follows: TGTGCCAGCACCTCCTCCCTCTACGAGCAGTACTTC. Protein product: CASTSSLYEQYF.